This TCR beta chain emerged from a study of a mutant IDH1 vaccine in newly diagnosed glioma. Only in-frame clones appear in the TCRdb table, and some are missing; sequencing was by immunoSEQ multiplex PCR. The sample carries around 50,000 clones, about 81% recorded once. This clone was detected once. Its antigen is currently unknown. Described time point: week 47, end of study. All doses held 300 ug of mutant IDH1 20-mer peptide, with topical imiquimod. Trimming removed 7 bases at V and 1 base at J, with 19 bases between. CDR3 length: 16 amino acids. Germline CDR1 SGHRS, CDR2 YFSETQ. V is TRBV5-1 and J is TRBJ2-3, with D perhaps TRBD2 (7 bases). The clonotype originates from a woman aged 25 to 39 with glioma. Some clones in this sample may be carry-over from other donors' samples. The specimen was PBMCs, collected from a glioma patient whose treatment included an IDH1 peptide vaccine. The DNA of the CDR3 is TGCGCCAGCGTCGGAGGGGGAGGGGGACGCACAGATACGCAGTATTTT. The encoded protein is CASVGGGGGRTDTQYF.